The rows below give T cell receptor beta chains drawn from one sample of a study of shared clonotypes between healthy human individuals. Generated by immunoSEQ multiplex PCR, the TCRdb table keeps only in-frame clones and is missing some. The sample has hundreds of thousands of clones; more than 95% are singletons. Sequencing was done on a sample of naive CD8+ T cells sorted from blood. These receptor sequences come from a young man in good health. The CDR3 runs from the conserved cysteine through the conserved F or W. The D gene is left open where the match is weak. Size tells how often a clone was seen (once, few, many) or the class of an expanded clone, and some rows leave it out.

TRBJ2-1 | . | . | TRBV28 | CASSPYYNEQFF | TGTGCCAGCAGCCCTTACTACAATGAGCAGTTCTTC
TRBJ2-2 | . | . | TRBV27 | CASSLGDSDSTGELFF | TGTGCCAGCAGCCTGGGCGACTCAGACAGTACCGGGGAGCTGTTTTTT
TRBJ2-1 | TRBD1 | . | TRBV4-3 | CASSQGQGAWEQFF | TGCGCCAGCAGCCAAGGACAGGGGGCTTGGGAGCAGTTCTTC
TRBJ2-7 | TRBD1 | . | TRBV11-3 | CASSSTNRGFNEQYF | TGTGCCAGCAGCTCCACGAACAGGGGGTTCAACGAGCAGTACTTC
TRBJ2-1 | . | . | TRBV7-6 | CASSSRQVNEQFF | TGTGCCAGCAGCTCCAGACAGGTAAATGAGCAGTTCTTC
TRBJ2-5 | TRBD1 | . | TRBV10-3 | CAISESWDSQETQYF | TGTGCCATCAGTGAGTCTTGGGACAGTCAAGAGACCCAGTACTTC
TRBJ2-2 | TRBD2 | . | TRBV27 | CASKNGLAGAGELFF | TGTGCCAGCAAGAATGGACTAGCGGGCGCCGGGGAGCTGTTTTTT
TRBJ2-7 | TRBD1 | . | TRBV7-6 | CASSLWGQIYEQYF | TGTGCCAGCAGCTTATGGGGACAGATCTACGAGCAGTACTTC
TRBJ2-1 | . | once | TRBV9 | CASSKSGSYNEQFF | TGTGCCAGCAGTAAATCCGGCTCCTACAATGAGCAGTTCTTC
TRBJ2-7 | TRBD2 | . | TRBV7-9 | CASSLPEPAGGYEQYF | TGTGCCAGCAGCTTACCCGAGCCAGCGGGAGGGTACGAGCAGTACTTC
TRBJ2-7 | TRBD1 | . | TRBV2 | CASKGGMYEQYF | TGTGCCAGCAAAGGGGGCATGTACGAGCAGTACTTC
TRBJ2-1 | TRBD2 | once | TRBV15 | CATSRATTRLADEQFF | TGTGCCACCAGCAGAGCTACCACCCGACTAGCAGATGAGCAGTTCTTC
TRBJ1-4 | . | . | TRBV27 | CASSLLGPNEKLFF | TGTGCCAGCAGTTTACTCGGGCCTAATGAAAAACTGTTTTTT
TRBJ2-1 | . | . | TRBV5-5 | CASSFFSSGEQFF | TGTGCCAGCAGCTTTTTCAGCTCGGGTGAGCAGTTCTTC
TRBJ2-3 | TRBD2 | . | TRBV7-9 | CASSLTGRSTDTQYF | TGTGCCAGCAGCTTAACCGGGAGGAGCACAGATACGCAGTATTTT
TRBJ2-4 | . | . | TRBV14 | CASNEERPRDIQYF | TGTGCCAGCAACGAGGAACGGCCTCGGGACATTCAGTACTTC
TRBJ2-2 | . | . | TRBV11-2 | CASTSGTNTGELFF | TGTGCCAGCACCTCCGGGACTAACACCGGGGAGCTGTTTTTT
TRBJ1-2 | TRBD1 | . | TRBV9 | CASSVRDRGSRDYGYTF | TGTGCCAGCAGCGTAAGGGACAGGGGCTCCCGAGACTATGGCTACACCTTC
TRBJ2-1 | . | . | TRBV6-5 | CASRISGSSYNEQFF | TGTGCCAGCAGGATTAGCGGAAGCTCCTACAATGAGCAGTTCTTC
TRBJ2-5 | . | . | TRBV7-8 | CASRFRVQETQYF | TGTGCCAGCAGATTCCGGGTCCAAGAGACCCAGTACTTC
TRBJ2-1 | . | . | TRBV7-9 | CASSLALGVTYNEQFF | TGTGCCAGCAGCTTAGCGTTAGGGGTGACCTACAATGAGCAGTTCTTC
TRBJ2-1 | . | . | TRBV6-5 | CASRSDLDEQFF | TGTGCCAGCAGGTCAGACTTAGATGAGCAGTTCTTC
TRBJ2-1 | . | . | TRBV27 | CASRQTVADEQFF | TGTGCCAGCAGACAGACGGTCGCGGATGAGCAGTTCTTC
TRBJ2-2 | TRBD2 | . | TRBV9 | CASSVGGRETGELFF | TGTGCCAGCAGCGTAGGAGGGAGGGAAACCGGGGAGCTGTTTTTT
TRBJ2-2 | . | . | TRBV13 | CASSSEGSGNTGELFF | TGTGCCAGCAGCTCGGAGGGTAGCGGGAACACCGGGGAGCTGTTTTTT
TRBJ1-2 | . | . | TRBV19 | CASTDTGTNGYTF | TGTGCCAGTACCGATACCGGGACAAACGGCTACACCTTC
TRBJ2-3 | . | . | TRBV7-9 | CASSSSHPDTQYF | TGTGCCAGCAGCTCGAGCCATCCAGATACGCAGTATTTT
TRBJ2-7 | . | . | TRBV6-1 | CASSASLTYYEQYF | TGTGCCAGCAGTGCCAGCCTCACCTACTACGAGCAGTACTTC
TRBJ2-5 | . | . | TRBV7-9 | CASSHVQETQYF | TGTGCCAGCAGTCACGTTCAAGAGACCCAGTACTTC
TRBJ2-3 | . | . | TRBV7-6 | CASSPLLGTDTQYF | TGTGCCAGCAGCCCCCTGCTGGGAACAGATACGCAGTATTTT
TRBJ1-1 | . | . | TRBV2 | CASSEGRIAFF | TGTGCCAGCAGTGAGGGGCGGATTGCTTTCTTT
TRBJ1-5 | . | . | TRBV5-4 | CASSPEGSNQPQHF | TGTGCCAGCAGCCCGGAGGGCAGCAATCAGCCCCAGCATTTT
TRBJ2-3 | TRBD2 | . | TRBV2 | CASIETSGRSQDTQYF | TGTGCCAGCATCGAGACTAGCGGGAGGTCTCAAGATACGCAGTATTTT
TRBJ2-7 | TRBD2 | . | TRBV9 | CASSVEGGSSYEQYF | TGTGCCAGCAGCGTAGAGGGCGGGAGCTCCTACGAGCAGTACTTC
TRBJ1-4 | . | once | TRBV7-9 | CASSLVSGEYGEKLFF | TGTGCCAGCAGCTTAGTGTCCGGGGAATACGGTGAAAAACTGTTTTTT
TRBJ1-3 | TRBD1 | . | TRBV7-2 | CASSFRQGSGNTIYF | TGTGCCAGCAGCTTCCGACAGGGTTCGGGAAACACCATATATTTT
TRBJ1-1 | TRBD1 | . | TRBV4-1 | CASSPGGLNTEAFF | TGCGCCAGCAGTCCAGGGGGCTTAAACACTGAAGCTTTCTTT
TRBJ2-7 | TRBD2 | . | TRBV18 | CASSPESGSVLWEQYF | TGTGCCAGCTCACCAGAAAGCGGGAGCGTTCTGTGGGAGCAGTACTTC
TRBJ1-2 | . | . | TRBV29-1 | CSATGRGEANYGYTF | TGCAGCGCAACAGGGCGAGGGGAAGCAAACTATGGCTACACCTTC